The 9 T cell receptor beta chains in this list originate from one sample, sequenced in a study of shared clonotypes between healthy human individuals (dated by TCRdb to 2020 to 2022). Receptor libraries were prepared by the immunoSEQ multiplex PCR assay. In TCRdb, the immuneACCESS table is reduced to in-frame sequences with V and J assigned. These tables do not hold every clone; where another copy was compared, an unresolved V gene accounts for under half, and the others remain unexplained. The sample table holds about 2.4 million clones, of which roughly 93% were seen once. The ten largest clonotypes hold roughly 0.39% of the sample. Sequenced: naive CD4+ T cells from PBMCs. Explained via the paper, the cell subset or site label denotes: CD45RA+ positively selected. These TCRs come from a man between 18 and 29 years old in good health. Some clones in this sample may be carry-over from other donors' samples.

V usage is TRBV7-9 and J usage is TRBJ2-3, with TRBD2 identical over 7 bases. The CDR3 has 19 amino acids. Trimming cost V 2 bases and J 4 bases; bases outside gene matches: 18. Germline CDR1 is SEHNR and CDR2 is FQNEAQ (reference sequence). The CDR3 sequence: CASSLIVGGRASGADTQYF. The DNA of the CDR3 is TGTGCCAGCAGCTTAATTGTCGGGGGGAGGGCCTCGGGAGCAGATACGCAGTATTTT.

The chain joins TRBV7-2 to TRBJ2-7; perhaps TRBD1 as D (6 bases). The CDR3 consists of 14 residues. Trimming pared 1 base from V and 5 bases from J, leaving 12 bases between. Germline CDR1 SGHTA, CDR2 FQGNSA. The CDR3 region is CASSLERGIDEQYF. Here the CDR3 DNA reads TGTGCCAGCAGCTTAGAAAGGGGGATCGACGAGCAGTACTTC.

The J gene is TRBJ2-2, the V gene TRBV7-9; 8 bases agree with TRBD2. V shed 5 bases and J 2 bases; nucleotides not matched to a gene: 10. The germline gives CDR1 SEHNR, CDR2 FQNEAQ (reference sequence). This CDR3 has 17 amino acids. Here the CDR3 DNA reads TGTGCCAGCAGCCACCGTTTAGCGGGACCTAACACCGGGGAGCTGTTTTTT. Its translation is CASSHRLAGPNTGELFF.

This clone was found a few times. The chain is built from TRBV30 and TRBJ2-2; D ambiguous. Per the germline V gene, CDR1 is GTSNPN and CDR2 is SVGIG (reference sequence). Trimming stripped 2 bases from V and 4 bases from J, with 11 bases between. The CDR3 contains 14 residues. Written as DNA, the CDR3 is TGTGCCTGGAGTCTAAAAGACGGCACCGGGGAGCTGTTTTTT. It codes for CAWSLKDGTGELFF.

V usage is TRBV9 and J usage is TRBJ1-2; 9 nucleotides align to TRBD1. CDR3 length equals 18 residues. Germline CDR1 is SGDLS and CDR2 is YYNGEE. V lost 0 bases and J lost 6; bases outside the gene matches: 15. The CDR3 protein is CASSVEPGQGKGADGYTF. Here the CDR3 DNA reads TGTGCCAGCAGCGTAGAACCGGGACAGGGCAAGGGAGCCGATGGCTACACCTTC.

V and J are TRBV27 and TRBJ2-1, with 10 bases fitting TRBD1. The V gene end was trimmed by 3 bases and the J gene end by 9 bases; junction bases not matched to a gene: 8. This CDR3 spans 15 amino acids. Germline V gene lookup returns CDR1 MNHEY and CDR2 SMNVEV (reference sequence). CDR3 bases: TGTGCCAGCAGTTTCCGGGACAGGGGAGTTCTTGAGCAGTTCTTC. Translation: CASSFRDRGVLEQFF.

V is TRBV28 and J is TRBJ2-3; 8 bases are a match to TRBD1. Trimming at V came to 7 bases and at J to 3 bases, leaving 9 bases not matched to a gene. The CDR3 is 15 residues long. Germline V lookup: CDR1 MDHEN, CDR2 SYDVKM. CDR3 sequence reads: CASIPGGDPTDTQYF. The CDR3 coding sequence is TGTGCCAGCATCCCAGGGGGCGACCCTACAGATACGCAGTATTTT.

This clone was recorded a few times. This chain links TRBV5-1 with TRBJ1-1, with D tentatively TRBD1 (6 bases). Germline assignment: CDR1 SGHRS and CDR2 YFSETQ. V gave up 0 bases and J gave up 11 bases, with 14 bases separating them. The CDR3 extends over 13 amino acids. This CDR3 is CASSLEQGQVAFF. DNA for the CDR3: TGCGCCAGCAGCTTGGAGCAGGGACAAGTGGCTTTCTTT.

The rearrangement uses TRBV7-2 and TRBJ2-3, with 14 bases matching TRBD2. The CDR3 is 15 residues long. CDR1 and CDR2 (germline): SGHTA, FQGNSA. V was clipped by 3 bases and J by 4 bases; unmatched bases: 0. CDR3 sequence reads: CASSLTSGRADTQYF. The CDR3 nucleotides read TGTGCCAGCAGCTTGACTAGCGGGAGGGCAGATACGCAGTATTTT.